This T cell receptor (beta chain) was obtained from a study of neurological immune-mediated disorders. General study findings and limits: In HTLV-1-associated myelopathy, TCR clonal expansion was greatest, and in multiple sclerosis it was least, below healthy controls. None of the CDR3 amino acid sequences found in expanded clones was shared across subjects. This suggests that the TCR-beta repertoires were private in all groups.

It was by 5'RACE with 10-nucleotide random UMIs that the cDNA was made. TCRdb re-called the 5' RACE reads with MiXCR, one entry per CDR3 protein. The data hold about 66,000 distinct CDR3 sequences, with almost 4% observed a single time. This clonotype came up many times. Its cognate antigen is unknown. Sequencing used PBMCs. This TCR derives from a young man with multiple sclerosis.

The DNA for the CDR3 is TGCGCCAGCAGCTCGTCGGCTCGGGGCGCGGCCAATGAGCAGTTCTTC. Translating gives CASSSSARGAANEQFF. This chain links TRBV5-1 with TRBJ2-1; D tentatively fits TRBD1 or TRBD2 (5 bases each). Germline CDR1 and CDR2: SGHRS and YFSETQ. Trimming removed 3 bases at V and 6 bases at J, with 19 bases between. The CDR3 runs 16 residues.